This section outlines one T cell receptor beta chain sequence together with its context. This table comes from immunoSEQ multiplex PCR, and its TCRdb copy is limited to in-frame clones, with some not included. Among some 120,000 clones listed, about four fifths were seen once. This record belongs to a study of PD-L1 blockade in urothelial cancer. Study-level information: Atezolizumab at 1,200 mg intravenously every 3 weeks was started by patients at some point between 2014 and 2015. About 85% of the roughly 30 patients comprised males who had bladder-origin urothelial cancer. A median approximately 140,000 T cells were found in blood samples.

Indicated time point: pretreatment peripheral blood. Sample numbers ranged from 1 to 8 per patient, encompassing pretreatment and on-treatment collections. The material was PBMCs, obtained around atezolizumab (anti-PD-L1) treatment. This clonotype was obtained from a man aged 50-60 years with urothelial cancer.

CDR3 protein: CAWSGQVNTEAFF. CDR3 in DNA: TGTGCCTGGAGCGGACAGGTTAACACTGAAGCTTTCTTT. This rearrangement joins TRBV30 to TRBJ1-1; TRBD1 matches at 7 bases. The CDR3 loop spans 13 amino acids. The ends lost 3 bases at V and 2 bases at J; junction bases unmatched: 3. CDR1 is GTSNPN, CDR2 SVGIG, per germline (reference sequence).